Listed below are T cell receptor beta chains from one sample, sequenced in a study of graft-versus-host responses after intestinal transplantation. Clones were sequenced by immunoSEQ multiplex PCR, and TCRdb holds only the in-frame ones, with some missing. The sample lists about 130,000 clones, 80% to 95% occurring once. Their antigens are not known. The sequences come from unstimulated CD4+ T cells sorted from spleen or lymph node cells, collected before intestinal transplant. These receptors were obtained from a human donor who received an intestinal transplant. Both conserved end residues are part of each CDR3. A D gene is named only where the DNA matches it firmly. Not all rows give a size; the values are once, few, many and, for expanded clones, a class.

>-|TRBV5-1|13|-|TRBJ2-3
TGCGCCAGCAGCTTCCCCTACACTGATACGCAGTATTTT
CASSFPYTDTQYF
>TRBD1|TRBV5-1|19|-|TRBJ1-3
TGCGCCAGCAGCCCTTCGGCCGGCCACAGGGGGTCAACTGGAAACACCATATATTTT
CASSPSAGHRGSTGNTIYF
>-|TRBV7-2|15|-|TRBJ1-2
TGTGCCAGCAGCCCCCACCTCCCCAGCCGGGACGGCTACACCTTC
CASSPHLPSRDGYTF
>-|TRBV4-1|15|-|TRBJ1-5
TGCGCCAGCAGCCAAGATGGGTTAGGGGGTCAGCCCCAGCATTTT
CASSQDGLGGQPQHF
>TRBD2|TRBV5-1|17|-|TRBJ2-5
TGCGCCAGCAGCTTAGCCGAAGCGGGAGGGGACCAAGAGACCCAGTACTTC
CASSLAEAGGDQETQYF
>-|TRBV5-4|17|-|TRBJ1-3
TGTGCCAGCAGCCACCCGTCCGCGGGAAGGTCTGGAAACACCATATATTTT
CASSHPSAGRSGNTIYF
>-|TRBV5-4|14|-|TRBJ2-1
TGTGCCAGCAGCTTGCGAGTACCCTACAATGAGCAGTTCTTC
CASSLRVPYNEQFF
>-|TRBV6-1|13|-|TRBJ1-1
TGTGCCAGCCTGCTAGCAGAGAACACTGAAGCTTTCTTT
CASLLAENTEAFF
>TRBD1|TRBV5-1|14|-|TRBJ1-2
TGCGCCAGCAGGGAAGGGGGCCAAAACTATGGCTACACCTTC
CASREGGQNYGYTF
>TRBD2|TRBV9|17|-|TRBJ2-3
TGTGCCAGCAGCGTAGGAGGGTCTAGCGGCGCCTTGGATACGCAGTATTTT
CASSVGGSSGALDTQYF
>-|TRBV10-3|18|-|TRBJ2-6
TGTGCCACCCGGGGGAGGAGCCCGAAGGGGTCTGGGGCCAACGTCCTGACTTTC
CATRGRSPKGSGANVLTF
>-|TRBV19|17|-|TRBJ2-1
TGTGCCAGTAGTATAGATGCTCGCCAGAGCTCCTACAATGAGCAGTTCTTC
CASSIDARQSSYNEQFF
>TRBD1|TRBV5-8|14|-|TRBJ2-7
TGTGCCAGCAGAGGACAGGGGGCGAGGTACGAGCAGTACTTC
CASRGQGARYEQYF
>-|TRBV4-1|15|-|TRBJ2-5
TGCGCCAGCAGCCAAGTTGTCGGGGGCCAAGAGACCCAGTACTTC
CASSQVVGGQETQYF
>TRBD1|TRBV18|16|-|TRBJ1-1
TGTGCCAGCTCACCCGGGACAGGACCTATGAACACTGAAGCTTTCTTT
CASSPGTGPMNTEAFF
>TRBD1|TRBV30|15|-|TRBJ1-5
TGTGCCTGGATGAGACCCGGGACAGGGGGTCAGCCCCAGCATTTT
CAWMRPGTGGQPQHF
>TRBD1|TRBV12-5|14|-|TRBJ2-3
TGTGCTAGTGGGCCGGGACAGGGTGCAGATACGCAGTATTTT
CASGPGQGADTQYF
>-|TRBV2|13|-|TRBJ2-1
TGTGCCAGCAGGGGCGACTCCTACAATGAGCAGTTCTTC
CASRGDSYNEQFF
>TRBD2|TRBV28|18|-|TRBJ2-1
TGTGCCAGCAGTTTGACAAACGCGGCAAGCGGGAGGGGGAATGAGCAGTTCTTC
CASSLTNAASGRGNEQFF
>-|TRBV6-1|12|-|TRBJ2-7
TGTGCCAGCCTCGCGATATTCCACGAGCAGTACTTC
CASLAIFHEQYF
>-|TRBV9|11|-|TRBJ2-1
TGTGCCAGCAGCGCCGACAATGAGCAGTTCTTC
CASSADNEQFF
>TRBD1|TRBV28|16|-|TRBJ2-5
TGTGCCAGCAGTCGGGACAGGGGGGCTGGCCAAGAGACCCAGTACTTC
CASSRDRGAGQETQYF
>-|TRBV18|16|-|TRBJ2-7
TGTGCCAGCTCAGCCTCCCCCCCCGTGATCAGCTACGAGCAGTACTTC
CASSASPPVISYEQYF
>TRBD1|TRBV7-7|14|-|TRBJ2-3
TGTGCCAGCAGCTTAGGGACAGGGGCAGATACGCAGTATTTT
CASSLGTGADTQYF
>-|TRBV7-3|13|-|TRBJ2-1
TGTGCCAGCAGCTTAACTGGGAACAATGAGCAGTTCTTC
CASSLTGNNEQFF
>-|TRBV4-2|13|-|TRBJ2-1
TGTGCCAGCAGCCAAGTAAAATACAATGAGCAGTTCTTC
CASSQVKYNEQFF
>-|TRBV4-2|16|once|TRBJ2-5
TGTGCCAGCAGCCAAGATCTGATGGGGACGGGAGAGACCCAGTACTTC
CASSQDLMGTGETQYF
>-|TRBV4-2|15|few|TRBJ2-1
TGTGCCAGCAGCCAAGACGGGAGCTCCTACAATGAGCAGTTCTTC
CASSQDGSSYNEQFF
>-|TRBV7-2|12|once|TRBJ2-7
TGTGCCAGCAGCTTAATATACTACGAGCAGTACTTC
CASSLIYYEQYF
>-|TRBV6-5|13|few|TRBJ1-3
TGTGCCAGCGGCCGGAGCTCTGGAAACACCATATATTTT
CASGRSSGNTIYF
>-|TRBV5-5|14|-|TRBJ2-7
TGTGCCAGCAGCTTCCGGGACGCTACCTACGAGCAGTACTTC
CASSFRDATYEQYF
>-|TRBV23-1|15|-|TRBJ2-2
TGCGCCAGCAGGCCAGGGGATGAGAACACCGGGGAGCTGTTTTTT
CASRPGDENTGELFF
>-|TRBV29-1|14|once|TRBJ2-1
TGCAGCGTTGAGGCAGGCGGGGTGTACAATGAGCAGTTCTTC
CSVEAGGVYNEQFF
>-|TRBV9|15|-|TRBJ1-4
TGTGCCAGCAGCGTAGATTCAGGGTTGAGCGAAAAACTGTTTTTT
CASSVDSGLSEKLFF
>-|TRBV6-5|13|-|TRBJ1-1
TGTGCCAGCAGTGGAGGTTTTAACACTGAAGCTTTCTTT
CASSGGFNTEAFF
>-|TRBV28|14|-|TRBJ1-5
TGTGCCAGCAGGCCACAGGGAGGGCATCAGCCCCAGCATTTT
CASRPQGGHQPQHF
>TRBD2|TRBV27|15|-|TRBJ2-7
TGTGCCAGCAGACCCTCTGGGACTATAAACTACGAGCAGTACTTC
CASRPSGTINYEQYF
>-|TRBV5-1|12|-|TRBJ2-3
TGCGCCAGCAGCTTGGGTCGGAATACGCAGTATTTT
CASSLGRNTQYF
>TRBD1|TRBV30|17|-|TRBJ1-4
TGTGCCTGGAGTGTCGGGACAGGGGGCGCAAGGTTTGAAAAACTGTTTTTT
CAWSVGTGGARFEKLFF
>-|TRBV5-8|14|-|TRBJ1-1
TGTGCCAGCAGCCTGGGACACCGGCAGACTGAAGCTTTCTTT
CASSLGHRQTEAFF
>TRBD1|TRBV19|14|-|TRBJ2-7
TGTGCCAGTAGTTCCGGACAGGGGTCCTACGAGCAGTACTTC
CASSSGQGSYEQYF
>-|TRBV5-1|11|-|TRBJ2-5
TGCGCCAGCACGGTGGAAGAGACCCAGTACTTC
CASTVEETQYF
>-|TRBV7-6|18|-|TRBJ2-1
TGTGCCAGCAGCTTAGATTCGGCGGGCTCAGGTCAAGTTGGTGAGCAGTTCTTC
CASSLDSAGSGQVGEQFF
>-|TRBV19|15|-|TRBJ2-3
TGTGCCAGTAGTATAGATAGCGGATTCACAGATACGCAGTATTTT
CASSIDSGFTDTQYF
>TRBD1|TRBV6-6|14|-|TRBJ2-7
TGTGCCAGCAGAAAAGACAGGGCCTCCTACGAGCAGTACTTC
CASRKDRASYEQYF
>TRBD2|TRBV11-2|18|few|TRBJ2-5
TGTGCCAGCAGCTTAGTCTTCGGGGTAGCGGGAGGTCAAGAGACCCAGTACTTC
CASSLVFGVAGGQETQYF
>-|TRBV7-9|14|-|TRBJ1-5
TGTGCCAGCAGCCGGGCAGAGGGGAATCAGCCCCAGCATTTT
CASSRAEGNQPQHF
>-|TRBV2|13|-|TRBJ1-1
TGTGCCAGCAGACAGGACCTGAACACTGAAGCTTTCTTT
CASRQDLNTEAFF
>TRBD2|TRBV7-9|14|-|TRBJ2-1
TGTGCCAGCAGCTTTCTAGCGGGGGACAATGAGCAGTTCTTC
CASSFLAGDNEQFF
>-|TRBV15|15|once|TRBJ1-3
TGTGCCACCAGCAGAGGACGGGACCTCGGAAACACCATATATTTT
CATSRGRDLGNTIYF
>-|TRBV7-2|13|-|TRBJ1-2
TGTGCCAGCAGCCCGTGGCAGGGCTATGGCTACACCTTC
CASSPWQGYGYTF
>-|TRBV5-1|14|-|TRBJ2-1
TGCGCCAGCAGCCCCGAGCTCTCCTACAATGAGCAGTTCTTC
CASSPELSYNEQFF
>-|TRBV18|14|-|TRBJ1-2
TGTGCCAGCTCACCACGTGAGCGGAACTATGGCTACACCTTC
CASSPRERNYGYTF
>-|TRBV12-5|16|-|TRBJ2-7
TGTGCTAGTGGTCCTGCTGTTGCTAGCGCAACCTACAAGCAGTACTTC
CASGPAVASATYKQYF
>-|TRBV28|14|-|TRBJ1-5
TGTGCCAGCAGCCCCGTCTATAGCAATCAGCCCCAGCATTTT
CASSPVYSNQPQHF
>TRBD1|TRBV6-6|14|-|TRBJ2-4
TGTGCCAGCAGTTACAGGGGACAGGGTAACATTCAGTACTTC
CASSYRGQGNIQYF
>-|TRBV4-3|15|-|TRBJ1-3
TGCGCCAGCAGCCAAGAGGGCAGGGCTGGAAACACCATATATTTT
CASSQEGRAGNTIYF
>-|TRBV21-1|14|once|TRBJ1-2
TGTGCCAGCAGCAAAATCCGGGGGAACTATGGCTACACCTTC
CASSKIRGNYGYTF
>-|TRBV7-2|15|-|TRBJ2-5
TGTGCCAGCAGCCCGGCGTGGGGGGTCGGGGAGACCCAGTACTTC
CASSPAWGVGETQYF
>TRBD1|TRBV4-1|16|-|TRBJ1-5
TGCGCCAGCAGCCGTGGACAGGGGGCTAGCAATCAGCCCCAGCATTTT
CASSRGQGASNQPQHF